The 9 T cell receptor beta chains below were found in one sample sequenced in a study of CD8+ T cells in alopecia areata. The treatment: oral pan-JAK inhibitor, 5-10 mg twice daily. Isolated RNA was reverse transcribed into cDNA used as the sequencing template. Sequencing used immunoSEQ multiplex PCR; TCRdb keeps in-frame clones, though not all of them. This table has a few hundred thousand clones, more than 45% appearing once. The source material was CD4+ T cells sorted from blood, sampled at week 4, from a patient treated with tofacitinib. The receptors come from a human donor with alopecia areata.

This clone was recorded many times. This chain connects TRBV5-6 to TRBJ2-1, with D possibly being TRBD2 (6 bases). V shed 0 bases and J shed 2 bases, with 15 bases lying between them. This CDR3 has 17 residues. The germline V gene has CDR1 SGHDT and CDR2 YYEEEE. In DNA, the CDR3 is TGTGCCAGCAGCTTGGCCAAAGCGGGCTTACCCTACAATGAGCAGTTCTTC. Its translation is CASSLAKAGLPYNEQFF.

The chain is built from TRBV29-1 and TRBJ1-4, with D hard to call. Germline V CDR1 and CDR2: SQVTM, ANQGSEA. Trimming stripped 6 bases from V and 4 bases from J, with 9 bases between. The CDR3 has 12 amino acids. CDR3 loop: CSVREINEKLFF. Written as DNA, the CDR3 is TGCAGCGTACGGGAAATTAATGAAAAACTGTTTTTT.

V gene TRBV13 combines with J gene TRBJ1-1; D gene uncertain. Germline CDR1 PRHDT, CDR2 FYEKMQ (reference sequence). CDR3 length equals 13 residues. V lost 1 base and J 6 bases, leaving 9 bases between the germline ends. This CDR3 is CASSLAGNAEAFF. CDR3 bases: TGTGCCAGCAGCTTAGCGGGTAACGCTGAAGCTTTCTTT. The whole variable domain, remainder taken from reference TRBV13 and TRBJ1-1, is AAGVIQSPRHLIKEKRETATLKCYPIPRHDTVYWYQQGPGQDPQFLISFYEKMQSDKGSIPDRFSAQQFSDYHSELNMSSLELGDSALYFCASSLAGNAEAFFGQGTRLTVV.

This clone has only a few counts. This chain links TRBV11-3 with TRBJ2-1; the D gene is possibly TRBD1 (6 bases). CDR1 is SGHNT, CDR2 YENEEA, per germline. The CDR3 is 15 residues long. V shed 4 bases and J shed 6 bases, with 16 bases lying between them. The CDR3, as DNA: TGTGCCAGCAGCTCTCTACAGGGATTTCGCAATGAGCAGTTCTTC. Residues: CASSSLQGFRNEQFF.

The chain links TRBV5-4 to TRBJ1-5; weak D call: TRBD1 (5 bases). V was clipped by 0 bases and J by 5 bases, with 9 bases between them. The germline gives CDR1 SGHNT, CDR2 YYREEE (reference sequence). The CDR3 contains 14 residues. The CDR3 bases are TGTGCCAGCAGCTTGGCTGGGGGAGATCAGCCCCAGCATTTT. It specifies CASSLAGGDQPQHF.

J is TRBJ2-7 and V is TRBV7-9; TRBD1 matches 7 bases. Germline V gives CDR1 SEHNR, CDR2 FQNEAQ (reference sequence). CDR3 length: 16 amino acids. Germline trimming cut 5 bases from V and 2 bases from J; bases unmatched to any gene: 12. In DNA form, the CDR3 reads TGTGCCAGCAGCCGCCCGCCGACAGGGAGAGCCTACGAGCAGTACTTC. Amino acid sequence: CASSRPPTGRAYEQYF.

The chain's CDR3 is CASSEALVGQGSPLHF. CDR3 bases: TGTGCCAGCAGTGAAGCGCTTGTCGGCCAGGGGTCACCCCTCCACTTT. This chain links TRBV2 with TRBJ1-6, with a possible D match to TRBD1 (6 bases). Per the germline V gene, CDR1 is SNHLY and CDR2 is FYNNEI. The CDR3 spans 16 residues. Trimming stripped 0 bases from V and 10 bases from J, with 16 bases between.

This clone was found a few times. The chain couples TRBV29-1 to TRBJ2-4; 8 bases align to TRBD1. The CDR3 covers 14 residues. Germline V gives CDR1 SQVTM, CDR2 ANQGSEA. V gave up 4 bases and J gave up 1 base; unmatched junction bases: 3. CDR3 in amino acids: CSVADRGAKNIQYF. CDR3 sequence (DNA): TGCAGCGTTGCTGACAGGGGTGCCAAAAACATTCAGTACTTC.

The chain joins TRBV6-6 to TRBJ2-3; 12 positions match TRBD2. This CDR3 spans 15 amino acids. In germline, CDR1 is MNHNY, CDR2 SVGAGI (reference sequence). Losses at the gene ends were 5 bases for V and 4 bases for J; bases not matched to a gene: 4. The DNA for the CDR3 is TGTGCCAGCAGTCTAGCGGGGGGGCGCGCAGATACGCAGTATTTT. This encodes CASSLAGGRADTQYF.